What follows are 10 T cell receptor beta chains derived from one specimen sequenced in a study of T cell repertoires in cytomegalovirus infection. One entry per CDR3 protein, called by TCRdb with MiXCR from the reads. The sample gives about 920,000 distinct CDR3 sequences, less than 40% of which show up once; about an eighth is in the top ten. Antigens of these TCRs are unknown. This specimen was cultured CD8+ T cells from PBMCs, taken from culture after CMV antigen stimulation. These receptors came from a human donor in good health (CMV status not recorded). Some clones in this sample may be carry-over from other donors' samples.

The gene calls are TRBV5-4 and TRBJ2-1, with D perhaps TRBD2 (6 bases). Deletions cut 6 bases from V and 6 bases from J, with 13 bases between. Germline V gene lookup returns CDR1 SGHNT and CDR2 YYREEE (reference sequence). This CDR3 contains 13 residues. The CDR3 reads CASTDRGGNEQFF. The CDR3 DNA follows: TGTGCCAGCACCGACCGGGGAGGCAATGAGCAGTTCTTC.

V is TRBV7-6 and J is TRBJ2-1, with TRBD1 matching 7 bases. V shed 10 bases and J 1 base; nucleotides not matched to a gene: 10. Germline CDR1 reads SGHVS; CDR2 reads FNYEAQ. The CDR3 is 15 residues long. The CDR3 DNA sequence: TGTGCCAACAGTTTACAGGGGAAATCCTACAATGAGCAGTTCTTC. Its translation is CANSLQGKSYNEQFF.

In its sample, this clonotype was seen a few times. This chain uses TRBV19 with TRBJ2-1, with 7 bases lining up with TRBD1. This CDR3 region has 15 residues. The ends lost 3 bases at V and 0 bases at J; junction bases unmatched: 2. Per germline, CDR1 LNHDA and CDR2 SQIVND (reference sequence). Written as DNA, the CDR3 is TGTGCCAGTAGTATGACAGGGCACTCCTACAATGAGCAGTTCTTC. Amino acids: CASSMTGHSYNEQFF.

This clonotype is a singleton in its sample. The rearrangement links TRBV12-3 or TRBV12-4 to TRBJ2-5; D call uncertain. The CDR3 length is 15 residues. Trimming left V 4 bases short and J 5 bases short, with 17 bases between. The CDR3 DNA reads TGTGCCAGCAGTTCTACCCTCGACAAGATGGAGACCCAGTACTTC. This gives the protein CASSSTLDKMETQYF.

V usage is TRBV5-4 and J usage is TRBJ2-3; 12 nucleotides agree with TRBD2. The CDR3 sequence is 16 residues long. Germline V lookup: CDR1 SGHNT, CDR2 YYREEE (reference sequence). Trimming removed 5 bases from V and 5 bases from J; junction bases left unmatched: 9. CDR3 in DNA: TGTGCCAGCAGGACAACTAGCGGGGGGCCTGAAGATACGCAGTATTTT. This sequence encodes CASRTTSGGPEDTQYF.

The chain has TRBV28 and TRBJ2-3; 7 bases are shared with TRBD2. Germline V lookup: CDR1 MDHEN, CDR2 SYDVKM. V shed 5 bases and J 2 bases; nucleotides not matched to a gene: 4. This CDR3 comprises 14 residues. CDR3 loop: CASSIRGDTDTQYF. CDR3 nucleotides: TGTGCCAGCAGTATTCGGGGGGACACAGATACGCAGTATTTT.

The V gene is TRBV7-6, the J gene TRBJ2-2; D perhaps matches TRBD2 (5 bases). This CDR3 has 15 residues. Germline CDR1 SGHVS, CDR2 FNYEAQ. V was pared by 5 bases and J by 3 bases, with 13 bases between. The CDR3 reads CASSADWEYTGELFF. The CDR3 DNA sequence: TGTGCCAGCAGCGCCGACTGGGAGTACACCGGGGAGCTGTTTTTT.

This clonotype was detected a few times. The genes are TRBV10-3 and TRBJ2-5, with TRBD1 as a possible D gene (5 bases). Trimming removed 0 bases from V and 5 bases from J, with 19 bases in between. CDR3 size: 17 residues. Germline V gene sequence: CDR1 ENHRY, CDR2 SYGVKD. The CDR3 protein is CAISESRTGEPGETQYF. CDR3 in DNA: TGTGCCATCAGTGAGTCGAGAACAGGTGAACCCGGGGAGACCCAGTACTTC.

This clonotype was seen only a few times. This sequence joins TRBV7-9 and TRBJ2-7; the D gene is possibly TRBD2 (6 bases). This CDR3 comprises 17 residues. From germline, CDR1 is SEHNR and CDR2 FQNEAQ (reference sequence). The V end lost 5 bases, the J end lost 5 bases, and 25 bases lay between the germline ends. This CDR3 reads CASSLGVVAASLDEQYF. In DNA form, the CDR3 reads TGTGCCAGCAGCCTAGGGGTAGTAGCGGCGAGTCTCGACGAGCAGTACTTC. Full variable domain (outside the CDR3, taken from reference TRBV7-9 and TRBJ2-7): DTGVSQNPRHKITKRGQNVTFRCDPISEHNRLYWYRQTLGQGPEFLTYFQNEAQLEKSRLLSDRFSAERPKGSFSTLEIQRTEQGDSAMYLCASSLGVVAASLDEQYFGPGTRLTVT.

The chain couples TRBV5-1 to TRBJ1-2, with a possible D match to TRBD1 (6 bases). CDR1 is SGHRS and CDR2 is YFSETQ in the germline V gene. V dropped 4 bases and J dropped 8 bases, with 18 bases sitting between them. This CDR3 contains 14 residues. CDR3 sequence reads: CASSQIEGVRGYTF. CDR3 DNA: TGCGCCAGCAGCCAAATAGAGGGGGTGAGAGGCTACACCTTC. Using reference TRBV5-1 and TRBJ1-2 for the parts outside the CDR3, the full variable domain is KAGVTQTPRYLIKTRGQQVTLSCSPISGHRSVSWYQQTPGQGLQFLFEYFSETQRNKGNFPGRFSGRQFSNSRSEMNVSTLELGDSALYLCASSQIEGVRGYTFGSGTRLTVV.